The 22 T cell receptor beta chains in this list originate from one sample, sequenced in a study of T cells in Graves' hyperthyroidism and ophthalmopathy. TCR beta CDR3 regions were amplified from RNA transcripts. TCR CDR3 underwent first-round RT-PCR with the HTBI primer set. TCRdb analysed the multiplex PCR reads with MiXCR anew, one entry per CDR3 protein. The sample contains roughly 360,000 distinct CDR3 sequences, approximately 13% of which appear only once. Sequenced: blood. The receptors shown here come from a man aged 30 to 45 with Graves' hyperthyroidism that later progressed to Graves' ophthalmopathy.

The table lists this clonotype with a few counts. This chain's CDR3 is CASTGDFLAKNIQYF. In DNA, the CDR3 is TGTGCCAGCACCGGGGACTTCTTAGCCAAAAACATTCAGTACTTC. The chain couples TRBV28 to TRBJ2-4; tentatively, D is TRBD2 (6 bases). CDR1 is MDHEN and CDR2 is SYDVKM in the germline V gene. Trimming took off 7 bases at V and 0 bases at J, with 13 bases between the two ends. CDR3 length: 15 residues.

The table lists this clonotype with a few counts. This chain uses TRBV20-1 with TRBJ1-5; D call uncertain. Trimming left V 0 bases short and J 1 base short, with 7 bases between. The CDR3 is made up of 14 amino acids. The V gene's germline CDR1 is DFQATT and CDR2 SNEGSKA (reference sequence). The CDR3 reads CSAREPGSNQPQHF. DNA for the CDR3: TGCAGTGCTAGAGAGCCCGGGAGCAATCAGCCCCAGCATTTT.

This clonotype was counted ten times or more. This rearrangement joins TRBV27 to TRBJ2-7; the D call may be TRBD1 or TRBD2 (5 bases each). Germline values: CDR1 MNHEY, CDR2 SMNVEV (reference sequence). The V gene lost 1 base and the J gene lost 2 bases, with 18 bases spanning the gap. This CDR3 comprises 17 residues. The CDR3 sequence is CASSLFTNRDVPYEQYF. CDR3 sequence (DNA): TGTGCCAGCAGTTTATTCACCAACCGGGACGTGCCCTACGAGCAGTACTTC.

This clonotype occurred many times. The V and J genes are TRBV3-1 and TRBJ1-2, with D perhaps TRBD1 (6 bases). In germline, CDR1 is LGHDT, CDR2 YNNKEL (reference sequence). The CDR3 contains 15 residues. V was pared by 1 base and J by 0 bases, with 9 bases between. CDR3 in amino acids: CASSQARQANYGYTF. The CDR3 DNA reads as TGTGCCAGCAGCCAAGCTCGACAGGCTAACTATGGCTACACCTTC. Using reference TRBV3-1 and TRBJ1-2 for the parts outside the CDR3, the full variable domain is DTAVSQTPKYLVTQMGNDKSIKCEQNLGHDTMYWYKQDSKKFLKIMFSYNNKELIINETVPNRFSPKSPDKAHLNLHINSLELGDSAVYFCASSQARQANYGYTFGSGTRLTVV.

At least ten counts were recorded for this clonotype. This chain connects TRBV6-1 to TRBJ1-2; possible D gene TRBD1, 5 bases. The V and J ends lost 1 base and 8 bases respectively, with 11 bases between them. Germline CDR1 is MNHNS and CDR2 is SASEGT. CDR3 length: 13 amino acids. The CDR3 region is CASSEGARDGYTF. As DNA, the CDR3 is TGTGCCAGCAGTGAAGGGGCAAGGGACGGCTACACCTTC.

This clonotype has more than one count but fewer than ten. The V gene is TRBV9, the J gene TRBJ1-6; 10 bases align to TRBD1. The CDR3 is 15 amino acids. Trimming took 3 bases from V and 9 from J; bases not matched to a gene: 6. Germline lookup yields CDR1 SGDLS and CDR2 YYNGEE. CDR3: CASSASTGGGSPLHF. The CDR3 region has the DNA TGTGCCAGCAGCGCCTCGACAGGGGGCGGTTCACCCCTCCACTTT.

At least ten counts were recorded for this clonotype. V is TRBV6-1 and J is TRBJ2-7, with 7 bases matching TRBD2. This CDR3 region has 14 residues. After removal of 2 bases from V and 4 bases from J, the junction contained 5 bases not matched to a gene. Germline V gene data show CDR1 as MNHNS and CDR2 as SASEGT. The CDR3 DNA follows: TGTGCCAGCAGTGAAATGGGAGCGGGGTACGAGCAGTACTTC. Translation: CASSEMGAGYEQYF.

Many counts were recorded for this clonotype. DNA for the CDR3: TGCGCCAGCCGACGGGACAGGGGACCCTTTAAGGATGAGCAGTTCTTC. This codes for CASRRDRGPFKDEQFF. The V call is TRBV10-2, the J call TRBJ2-1; 10 nucleotides align to TRBD1. The CDR3 contains 16 residues. The J segment lost 8 bases and the V segment lost 8 bases, leaving 15 bases of the junction unmatched. From germline, CDR1 is WSHSY and CDR2 SAAADI.

The gene calls are TRBV20-1 and TRBJ2-7; D possibly uses TRBD1 or TRBD2 (5 bases each). The CDR3 is 14 residues long. Looked up from germline, CDR1 is DFQATT and CDR2 is SNEGSKA (reference sequence). V was cut by 5 bases and J by 6 bases, with 20 bases left in between. CDR3 nucleotides: TGCAGTGCTCGACGGGACGGTTCAATTGGCGAGCAGTACTTC. It translates to CSARRDGSIGEQYF.

This clonotype has at least ten counts. The chain employs TRBV5-1 and TRBJ1-1, with D perhaps TRBD1 (5 bases). Germline V gene sequence: CDR1 SGHRS, CDR2 YFSETQ. V dropped 5 bases and J dropped 1 base, with 12 bases sitting between them. This CDR3 is built from 14 residues. The CDR3 sequence is CASSPDTRNTEAFF. Here the CDR3 DNA reads TGCGCCAGCAGTCCGGACACCAGGAACACTGAAGCTTTCTTT. The variable domain in full, completed from reference TRBV5-1 and TRBJ1-1, reads KAGVTQTPRYLIKTRGQQVTLSCSPISGHRSVSWYQQTPGQGLQFLFEYFSETQRNKGNFPGRFSGRQFSNSRSEMNVSTLELGDSALYLCASSPDTRNTEAFFGQGTRLTVV.

This clonotype was found a few times. Written as DNA, the CDR3 is TGTGCCAGCAGGCTTAGCGGGGGAGAGACCCAGTACTTC. Encoded protein: CASRLSGGETQYF. The chain joins TRBV3-1 to TRBJ2-5; 9 positions agree with TRBD2. The ends lost 6 bases at V and 4 bases at J; junction bases unmatched: 3. Germline V CDR1 and CDR2: LGHDT, YNNKEL (reference sequence). The CDR3 totals 13 residues.

The chain recombines TRBV5-1 with TRBJ1-6; the match to TRBD1 covers 7 bases. The CDR3 is 17 residues long. Germline values: CDR1 SGHRS, CDR2 YFSETQ. Losses at the gene ends were 4 bases for V and 0 bases for J; bases not matched to a gene: 7. CDR3 DNA: TGCGCCAGCAGCCTGGGACAGCGTTACTCCTATAATTCACCCCTCCACTTT. It yields the protein CASSLGQRYSYNSPLHF.

This clonotype was recorded at least ten times. The chain employs TRBV28 and TRBJ1-3, with no clear D. This CDR3 is 15 amino acids long. Trimming removed 6 bases from V and 0 bases from J, with 12 bases in between. Germline values: CDR1 MDHEN, CDR2 SYDVKM. Written as DNA, the CDR3 is TGTGCCAGCAGCCTGGACGGGAGCTCTGGAAACACCATATATTTT. Residues: CASSLDGSSGNTIYF.

In this sample, this clonotype turned up a few times. The rearrangement links TRBV9 to TRBJ2-7; perhaps D is TRBD1 or TRBD2 (6 bases each). Germline V CDR1 and CDR2: SGDLS, YYNGEE. The CDR3 covers 15 residues. V lost 4 bases and J 3 bases, leaving 17 bases between the germline ends. CDR3 sequence (DNA): TGTGCCAGCAGCCGGTGGGGGGCAGCTAACTACGAGCAGTACTTC. Translation gives CASSRWGAANYEQYF.

The table lists this clonotype with many counts. This chain uses TRBV20-1 with TRBJ2-5; no definite D call. The CDR3 is 11 amino acids. Germline V gives CDR1 DFQATT, CDR2 SNEGSKA (reference sequence). V lost 5 bases, J lost 5 bases, and 9 bases lay in between. CDR3 loop: CSAPHGETQYF. The CDR3 DNA follows: TGCAGTGCTCCCCATGGCGAGACCCAGTACTTC.

With regard to this clonotype: This may be a read error: a much more frequent sequence differs by one nucleotide. The V gene is TRBV18, the J gene TRBJ2-1; TRBD2 matches 8 bases. Judging by the DNA end, TRBJ2-7 fits better; the J call may be wrong. The CDR3 has 16 amino acids. The germline gives CDR1 KGHSH, CDR2 LQKENI. Here the CDR3 reads CASSPSGGQPYNEQYF. The CDR3 bases are TGTGCCAGCTCACCCTCGGGGGGGCAGCCCTACAATGAGCAGTACTTC.

The CDR3 coding sequence is TGTGCCAGCAGCGTAGAAGGGTTATCTAGCACAGATACGCAGTATTTT. It encodes CASSVEGLSSTDTQYF. The rearrangement uses TRBV9 and TRBJ2-3; D uncertain. Germline CDR1 and CDR2: SGDLS and YYNGEE. The CDR3 loop spans 16 amino acids. The germline V and J ends were trimmed by 0 bases and 0 bases, with 11 bases remaining between them.

This clonotype was detected ten times or more. The chain uses TRBV30 and TRBJ1-5; D is possibly TRBD1 (6 bases). This CDR3 has 13 residues. Germline CDR1 is GTSNPN and CDR2 is SVGIG (reference sequence). The V end lost 0 bases, the J end lost 6 bases, and 9 bases lay between the germline ends. The CDR3 protein is CAWSVGGRQPQHF. CDR3 sequence (DNA): TGTGCCTGGAGTGTAGGGGGGCGTCAGCCCCAGCATTTT.

This clonotype was picked up a small number of times. The gene calls are TRBV24-1 and TRBJ2-3; 7 positions match TRBD2. Trimming at V came to 5 bases and at J to 2 bases, leaving 9 bases not matched to a gene. CDR1 KGHDR and CDR2 SFDVKD come from the germline V gene. CDR3 length: 16 amino acids. The CDR3 DNA reads as TGTGCCACCAGTGTGGTTTCCAGCGGGGTCACAGATACGCAGTATTTT. This sequence encodes CATSVVSSGVTDTQYF.

This clonotype was detected ten times or more. V gene TRBV7-9 combines with J gene TRBJ1-1, with D possibly being TRBD1 (5 bases). There are 16 residues in the CDR3. The V gene's germline CDR1 is SEHNR and CDR2 FQNEAQ (reference sequence). Trimming took off 5 bases at V and 3 bases at J, with 19 bases between the two ends. The CDR3 spells CASSLKLGLTHTEAFF. The CDR3 DNA reads as TGTGCCAGCAGCCTCAAGCTGGGACTTACGCACACTGAAGCTTTCTTT.

The genes are TRBV5-5 and TRBJ1-3; TRBD1 matches 7 bases. Trimming cost V 3 bases and J 0 bases; bases outside gene matches: 6. The CDR3 is 16 residues long. Looked up from germline, CDR1 is SGHKS and CDR2 is YYEKEE (reference sequence). The CDR3 sequence: CASSSRQGPSGNTIYF. CDR3 DNA sequence: TGTGCCAGCAGCTCGAGACAGGGTCCCTCTGGAAACACCATATATTTT. Based on the CDR3 plus reference TRBV5-5 and TRBJ1-3, the full variable domain is DAGVTQSPTHLIKTRGQQVTLRCSPISGHKSVSWYQQVLGQGPQFIFQYYEKEERGRGNFPDRFSARQFPNYSSELNVNALLLGDSALYLCASSSRQGPSGNTIYFGEGSWLTVV.

This clonotype was seen more than once but under ten times. J is TRBJ2-1 and V is TRBV10-2, with D hard to call. Germline V gene lookup returns CDR1 WSHSY and CDR2 SAAADI. The CDR3 runs to 14 residues. The germline V and J ends were trimmed by 3 bases and 1 base, with 7 bases remaining between them. The CDR3, as DNA: TGCGCCAGCAGTGAAAGGGATTCCTACAATGAGCAGTTCTTC. Translated, it gives CASSERDSYNEQFF.